These T cell receptor beta chains were read from a single sample in a study of shared clonotypes between healthy human individuals. This table comes from immunoSEQ multiplex PCR, and its TCRdb copy is limited to in-frame clones, with some not included. The sample shows more than 80,000 clones, 67% of them seen only once. The specimen was memory CD8+ T cells sorted from blood. The source is a young man in good health. CDR3s leave out the opening cysteine and the closing phenylalanine or tryptophan. D genes are given only for firm matches.

v_call,d_call,j_call,cdr3_aa
TRBV27,.,TRBJ1-4,ASSALGRKLF
TRBV7-2,.,TRBJ2-3,ASSFLRLTTDTQY
TRBV5-6,.,TRBJ2-3,ASSFLSGPADTQY
TRBV6-5,.,TRBJ1-1,ASRITLYTEAF
TRBV10-3,.,TRBJ2-1,AISEGGSRAYNEQF
TRBV6-5,TRBD1,TRBJ2-3,ASSLGQGGTDTQY
TRBV6-4,.,TRBJ1-1,ASSDRQDTEAF
TRBV5-1,.,TRBJ2-5,ASSGGLQGAQWETQY
TRBV18,.,TRBJ2-2,ASSLSSGELF
TRBV11-2,.,TRBJ2-3,ASSSLGDTQY
TRBV10-2,.,TRBJ2-7,ASIQINSYEQY
TRBV4-3,TRBD2,TRBJ2-3,ASSQGVGGSGTDTQY
TRBV2,.,TRBJ1-5,ASSANSNQPQH
TRBV9,TRBD2,TRBJ2-1,ASSVSGTSNNEQF
TRBV7-9,.,TRBJ1-2,ASSLKGWGPVLNRYT
TRBV7-2,TRBD2,TRBJ2-7,ASSLVGGRTRYEQY
TRBV6-1,.,TRBJ2-1,ASSEIGWDEQF
TRBV27,TRBD2,TRBJ2-1,ASSLWGGRPGVEQF
TRBV7-7,TRBD2,TRBJ2-5,ASTDGGAAETQY
TRBV28,.,TRBJ2-7,ASTTPGVYEQY
TRBV28,TRBD1,TRBJ1-3,ASSLWSWRTGGGNTIY
TRBV30,.,TRBJ1-2,AWSVGGYGYT
TRBV2,.,TRBJ2-5,ASRAGSGRSETQY
TRBV12-2,.,TRBJ1-5,ASRSRQGSYQPQH
TRBV27,TRBD2,TRBJ2-1,ASRLAGGLEQF
TRBV4-3,TRBD2,TRBJ2-2,ASSQDPGGAGELF